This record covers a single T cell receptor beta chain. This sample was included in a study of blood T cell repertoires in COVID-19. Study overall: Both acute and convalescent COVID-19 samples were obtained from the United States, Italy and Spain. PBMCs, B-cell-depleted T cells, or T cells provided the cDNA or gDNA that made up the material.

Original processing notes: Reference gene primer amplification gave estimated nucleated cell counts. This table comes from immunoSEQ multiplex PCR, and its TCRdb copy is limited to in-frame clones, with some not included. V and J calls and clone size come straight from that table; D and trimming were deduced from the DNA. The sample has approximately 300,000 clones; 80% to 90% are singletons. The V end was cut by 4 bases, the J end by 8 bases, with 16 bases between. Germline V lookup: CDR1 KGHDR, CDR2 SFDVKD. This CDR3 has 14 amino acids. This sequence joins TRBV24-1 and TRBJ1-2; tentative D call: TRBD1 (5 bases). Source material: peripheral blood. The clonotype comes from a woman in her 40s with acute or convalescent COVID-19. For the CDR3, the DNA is TGTGCCACCAGTGACATGGCGGGGGTAGGGGGCTACACCTTC. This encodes CATSDMAGVGGYTF.